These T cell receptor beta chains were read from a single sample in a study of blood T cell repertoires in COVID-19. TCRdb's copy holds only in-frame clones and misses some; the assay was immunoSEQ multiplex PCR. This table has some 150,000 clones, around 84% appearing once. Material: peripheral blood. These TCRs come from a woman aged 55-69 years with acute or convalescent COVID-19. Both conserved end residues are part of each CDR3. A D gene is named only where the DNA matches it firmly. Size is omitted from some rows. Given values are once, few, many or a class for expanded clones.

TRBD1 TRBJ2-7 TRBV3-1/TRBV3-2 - CASSHGQGYEQYF TGTGCCAGCAGCCACGGACAGGGCTACGAGCAGTACTTC
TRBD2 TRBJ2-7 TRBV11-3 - CASSSPRGTSLSSAGYEQYF TGTGCCAGCAGCTCCCCCAGGGGGACTAGCCTATCCAGCGCCGGCTACGAGCAGTACTTC
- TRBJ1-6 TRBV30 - CAWLQAANSPLHF TGTGCCTGGTTACAGGCCGCCAATTCACCCCTCCACTTT
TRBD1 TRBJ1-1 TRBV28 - CASSLGQKNTEAFF TGTGCCAGCAGTTTGGGACAGAAGAACACTGAAGCTTTCTTT
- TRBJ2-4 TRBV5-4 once CASSQTEIAKNIQYF TGTGCCAGCAGCCAGACAGAAATAGCCAAAAACATTCAGTACTTC
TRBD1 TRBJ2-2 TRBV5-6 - CASSWDRGRTGELFF TGTGCCAGCAGCTGGGACAGGGGACGGACCGGGGAGCTGTTTTTT
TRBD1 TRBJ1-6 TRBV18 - CASSSYDRVSYNSPLHF TGTGCCAGCTCATCCTACGACAGGGTTTCCTATAATTCACCCCTCCACTTT
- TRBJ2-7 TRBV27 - CASSLSYRVSDEQYF TGTGCCAGCAGTTTATCGTACAGGGTCAGTGACGAGCAGTACTTC
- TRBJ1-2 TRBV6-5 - CASSYFKQDASSGYTF TGTGCCAGCAGTTACTTTAAACAGGACGCCAGTTCAGGCTACACCTTC
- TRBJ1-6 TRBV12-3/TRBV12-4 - CASHEGAAYPLHF TGTGCCAGTCACGAAGGGGCAGCCTATCCCCTCCACTTT
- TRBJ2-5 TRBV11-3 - CASSLDGTLQETQYF TGTGCCAGCAGCTTAGACGGGACTCTCCAAGAGACCCAGTACTTC
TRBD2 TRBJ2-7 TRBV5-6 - CASSRGDLNKEQYF TGTGCCAGCAGCCGGGGGGACCTCAATAAAGAGCAGTACTTC
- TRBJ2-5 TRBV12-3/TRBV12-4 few CASSFVSRETQYF TGTGCCAGCAGTTTTGTAAGTCGGGAGACCCAGTACTTC
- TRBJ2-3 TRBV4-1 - CASSQDGTQLLTDTQYF TGCGCCAGCAGCCAAGATGGGACACAACTCCTCACAGATACGCAGTATTTT
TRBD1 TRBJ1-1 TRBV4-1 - CASSHIQGSGPEAFF TGCGCCAGCAGCCATATACAGGGGAGTGGGCCTGAAGCTTTCTTT
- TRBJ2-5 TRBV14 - CASSQESGGWATQYF TGTGCCAGCAGCCAAGAAAGCGGAGGATGGGCCACCCAGTACTTC
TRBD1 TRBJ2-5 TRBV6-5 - CASSYPQTGGRETQYF TGTGCCAGCAGTTACCCGCAGACAGGGGGCCGCGAGACCCAGTACTTC
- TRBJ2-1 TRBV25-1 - CASSLNEQFF TGTGCCAGCAGTCTCAATGAGCAGTTCTTC
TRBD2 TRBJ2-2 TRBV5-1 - CASRETGGNTGELFF TGCGCCAGCAGGGAGACGGGGGGGAACACCGGGGAGCTGTTTTTT
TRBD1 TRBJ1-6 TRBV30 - CAWSVPDRASPLHF TGTGCCTGGAGTGTACCCGACAGGGCTTCACCCCTCCACTTT
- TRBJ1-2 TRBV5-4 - CASSLGRELSYYGYTF TGTGCCAGCAGCTTGGGCCGGGAGCTATCTTACTATGGCTACACCTTC
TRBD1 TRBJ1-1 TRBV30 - CACQTGNGDTEAFF TGTGCCTGCCAGACAGGGAACGGGGACACTGAAGCTTTCTTT
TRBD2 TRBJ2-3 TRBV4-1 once CASSQGRLAGGTDTQYF TGCGCCAGCAGCCAAGGGCGACTAGCGGGGGGAACAGATACGCAGTATTTT
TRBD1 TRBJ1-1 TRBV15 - CATSRRTQGSGGNTEAFF TGTGCCACCAGCAGGCGGACACAGGGGAGCGGTGGGAACACTGAAGCTTTCTTT
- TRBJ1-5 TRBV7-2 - CASSLHRNQPQHF TGTGCCAGCAGCTTACATCGCAATCAGCCCCAGCATTTT
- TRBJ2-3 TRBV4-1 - CASSQVQGALDTQYF TGCGCCAGCAGCCAGGTACAGGGAGCCTTAGATACGCAGTATTTT
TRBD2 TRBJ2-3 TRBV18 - CASSPRPSGGTDTQYF TGTGCCAGCTCACCACGCCCTAGCGGGGGCACAGATACGCAGTATTTT
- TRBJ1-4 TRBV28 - CASTRVFGSEKLFF TGTGCCAGCACCCGGGTTTTCGGGAGTGAAAAACTGTTTTTT
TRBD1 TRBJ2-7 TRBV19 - CASSSQPGQGSYEQYF TGTGCCAGTAGTTCCCAACCGGGACAGGGTTCCTACGAGCAGTACTTC
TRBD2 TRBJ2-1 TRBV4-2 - CASSYGLAGNYNEQFF TGTGCCAGCAGCTACGGACTAGCGGGGAATTACAATGAGCAGTTCTTC
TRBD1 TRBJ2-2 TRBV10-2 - CASRPGQGRGGELFF TGCGCCAGCAGACCAGGACAGGGAAGAGGCGGGGAGCTGTTTTTT
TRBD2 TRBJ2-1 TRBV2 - CASRRLAGVNEQFF TGTGCCAGCAGGCGGCTAGCGGGTGTCAATGAGCAGTTCTTC